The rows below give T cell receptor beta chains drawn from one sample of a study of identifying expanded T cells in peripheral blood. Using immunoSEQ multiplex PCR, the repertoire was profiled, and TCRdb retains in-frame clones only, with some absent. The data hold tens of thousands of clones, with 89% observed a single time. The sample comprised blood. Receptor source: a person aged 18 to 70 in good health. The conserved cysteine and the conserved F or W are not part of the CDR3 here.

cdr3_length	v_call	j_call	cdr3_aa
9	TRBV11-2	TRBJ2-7	ASSPAYEQY
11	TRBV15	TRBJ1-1	ATSRDSGAEAF
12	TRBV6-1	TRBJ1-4	ASSEGGVWEKLF
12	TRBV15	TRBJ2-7	ATSRAGGSYEQY
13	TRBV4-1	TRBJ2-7	ASSQGWTAPYEQY
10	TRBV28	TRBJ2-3	ASSPRRDTQY
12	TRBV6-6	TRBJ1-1	ASSGLRAGTEAF
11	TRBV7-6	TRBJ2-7	ASSRDRTYEQY
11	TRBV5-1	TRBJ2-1	ASSLVPDQEQF
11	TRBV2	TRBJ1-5	ASKTEDRQPQH
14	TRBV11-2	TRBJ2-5	ASSSGRGTGEETQY
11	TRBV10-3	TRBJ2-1	AIRGLAGDEQF
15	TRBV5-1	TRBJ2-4	ASSTRATDEAKNIQY
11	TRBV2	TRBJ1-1	ASSGLPNTEAF
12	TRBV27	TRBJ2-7	ASSIAGDSYEQY
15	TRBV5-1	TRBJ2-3	ASSLVSSAGGADTQY
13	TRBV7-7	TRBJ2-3	ASSLGTSGTDTQY
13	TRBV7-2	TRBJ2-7	ASSSPGGSSYEQY
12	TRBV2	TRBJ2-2	ASRGLGHTGELF
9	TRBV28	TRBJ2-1	ASSLTVRQF
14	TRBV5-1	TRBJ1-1	ASSFPGQGGDTEAF
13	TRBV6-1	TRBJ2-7	ASSPGGTGVYEQY
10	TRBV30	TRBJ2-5	AWSQAGETQY
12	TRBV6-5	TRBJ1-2	ASRGDRGGYGYT
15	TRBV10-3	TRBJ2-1	AISDTVPDRENNEQF
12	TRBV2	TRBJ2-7	ASRARTGNLEQY
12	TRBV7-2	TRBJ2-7	ASSLQGQTYEQY
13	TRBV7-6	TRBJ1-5	ASSLYPSSNQPQH
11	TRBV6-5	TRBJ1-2	ASSFGRAYGYT
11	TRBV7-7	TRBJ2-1	ASSRDRGNEQF
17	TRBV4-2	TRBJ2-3	ASSPSRFSGKGVADTQY
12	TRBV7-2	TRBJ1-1	ASSLIGSTTEAF
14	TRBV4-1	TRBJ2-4	ASSQVLAIAKNIQY
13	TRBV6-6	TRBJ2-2	ASSYSTRVGGELF
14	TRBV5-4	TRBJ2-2	ASSSGLAHNTGELF
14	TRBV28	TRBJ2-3	ASLNTYQGARDTQY
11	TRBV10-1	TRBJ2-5	ASSPGVRETQY
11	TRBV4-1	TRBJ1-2	ASSQEEWNGYT
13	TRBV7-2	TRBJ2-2	ASSLAGEYTGELF
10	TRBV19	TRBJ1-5	ASKAGSQPQH
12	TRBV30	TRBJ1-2	AWSLTGGVYGYT
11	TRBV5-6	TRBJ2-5	ASSFLGMGTQY
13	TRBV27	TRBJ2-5	ASRRRTGFAETQY
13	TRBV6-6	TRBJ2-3	ASSPGQGVTDTQY
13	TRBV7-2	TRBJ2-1	ASSLVATTYNEQF
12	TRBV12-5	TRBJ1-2	ASGLSQGAYGYT
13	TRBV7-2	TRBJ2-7	ASSPDGGRSYEQY
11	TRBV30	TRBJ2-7	AWTRTGTYEQY
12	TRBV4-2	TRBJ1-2	ASSQEQRNYGYT
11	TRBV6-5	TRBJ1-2	ASSSGQLYGYT
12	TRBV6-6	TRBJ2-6	ASSSRAGANVLT
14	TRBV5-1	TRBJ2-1	ASSSLAGGNNNEQF
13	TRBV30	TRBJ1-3	AWSALWGAGNTIY
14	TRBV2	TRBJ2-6	ASLRDRGIGANVLT
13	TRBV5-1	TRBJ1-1	ASSLDPGMSTEAF
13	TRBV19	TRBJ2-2	ASTWETGGFGELF
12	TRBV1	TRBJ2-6	TSSYQSRANVLT
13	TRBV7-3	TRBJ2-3	ASSSRGLFTDTQY
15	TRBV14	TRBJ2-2	ASSQDRGLLFAGELF